This note documents a single T cell receptor beta chain sequence. The sample has other DNA sequences that encode this CDR3 too. The data originate from a study of blood T cell repertoires in COVID-19. About the study: T cells, B-cell-depleted T cells, or PBMCs supplied cDNA or gDNA.

V dropped 5 bases and J dropped 4 bases, with 17 bases sitting between them. The CDR3 spans 15 residues. Germline-derived CDR1 and CDR2 are SGHDN and FVKESK. Recruited during active infection, patients (from Seattle) were subsequently followed longitudinally. Authors' methods: Researchers report that nucleated cell counts were estimated from reference gene primer amplification. The repertoire was sequenced with immunoSEQ multiplex PCR; TCRdb's copy has only in-frame clones and lacks some. V and J calls and clone size follow that table, whereas D and trimming were derived from the DNA. Of fewer than 250,000 clones listed, 80% to 90% are singletons.

The V and J genes are TRBV14 and TRBJ1-2; perhaps TRBD1 as D (5 bases). The receptor comes from a man aged 45-65 years with COVID-19, enrolled during active disease. The sample consisted of peripheral blood. CDR3 DNA: TGTGCCAGCAGCTCGCGTACAGGTGGCCTCTATGGCTACACCTTC. This sequence encodes CASSSRTGGLYGYTF.